The clone carrying this TCR beta chain occurred a few times. Its antigen remains unidentified. ViraFEST used viral peptide pools to expand antigen-specific CD4+ T cells before sequencing. CD4+ T cell isolation took place after 10 days of culture. The cohort was immunized with two doses of either the BNT162b2 or mRNA-1273 vaccine. This record belongs to a study of vaccination effects on CD4 cells after COVID-19. Study in general: Post-vaccine sampling took place a median of 72 days after the second dose.

TCRdb keeps only in-frame clones here, not all; method: immunoSEQ multiplex PCR. In the table there are tens of thousands of clones, roughly 73% of which are singletons. Germline values: CDR1 LNHNV, CDR2 YYDKDF (reference sequence). This CDR3 is 14 amino acids long. Trimming took off 3 bases at V and 5 bases at J, with 13 bases between the two ends. This sequence originates from a human donor who received a COVID-19 vaccine. V and J are TRBV15 and TRBJ1-1, with D hard to call. The sample consisted of CD4+ T cells from PBMCs cultured with HCoV-229E spike peptides, taken after COVID-19 vaccination. CDR3 sequence (DNA): TGTGCCACCAGCAGGGATAGGGCATTGACTGAAGCTTTCTTT. Residues: CATSRDRALTEAFF.